Given below is one TCR beta chain in context. Its target is not known. J was trimmed by 6 bases and V by 0 bases; bases with no gene match: 13. This CDR3 has 17 amino acids. Germline V gene sequence: CDR1 SGHRS, CDR2 YFSETQ. The source of the sample is a study of T-cell memory formation after mild COVID-19. Overall study findings and caveats: Some responding clones appeared in pre-infection memory, suggesting cross-reactive memory joined.

One entry per CDR3 protein, called by TCRdb with MiXCR from the 5' RACE reads. The sample carries 450,000 to 650,000 distinct CDR3 sequences, less than 25% recorded once. This TCR was sampled from an adult woman who had mild COVID-19 (a few samples of this study predate the infection). Cell type and time point are not known. The sample was PBMCs or a T cell subset sorted from them (not recorded which). The rearrangement joins TRBV5-1 to TRBJ2-3; 7 bases are a match to TRBD1. The DNA of the CDR3 is TGCGCCAGCAGCTTGGGACAGGGTTCTTCATGGCTTGATACGCAGTATTTT. Translating gives CASSLGQGSSWLDTQYF.